This T cell receptor beta chain is drawn from a study of CD8+ T cells in alopecia areata. Study-level results: More clonal than normal scalp was lesional scalp, particularly alopecia totalis/universalis. It was observed that many expanded lesional clones persisted in scalp and blood during tofacitinib. TCRs were shared less clearly across patients than in mice, possibly for HLA-related reasons.

Treatment indicated: oral pan-JAK inhibitor, 5-10 mg twice daily. Alopecia areata patients provided lesional scalp punch biopsies and peripheral blood. Following RNA extraction, reverse transcription yielded cDNA that acted as the sequencing template. Produced via immunoSEQ multiplex PCR; TCRdb's table is partial and in-frame only. The data hold more than 110,000 clones, with 65% to 90% observed a single time. This clone was observed a few times. Antigen unknown. The CDR3 has 12 amino acids. V shed 4 bases and J shed 1 base, with 8 bases lying between them. From germline, CDR1 is SQVTM and CDR2 ANQGSEA.

V and J are TRBV29-1 and TRBJ2-7; D may match TRBD1 or TRBD2 (6 bases each). This TCR came from a human donor with alopecia areata. Sequencing was performed on CD8+ T cells sorted from blood, taken at week 4, from a patient treated with tofacitinib. CDR3 protein: CSVGRGSYEQYF. CDR3 DNA sequence: TGCAGCGTTGGGAGGGGGTCCTACGAGCAGTACTTC.